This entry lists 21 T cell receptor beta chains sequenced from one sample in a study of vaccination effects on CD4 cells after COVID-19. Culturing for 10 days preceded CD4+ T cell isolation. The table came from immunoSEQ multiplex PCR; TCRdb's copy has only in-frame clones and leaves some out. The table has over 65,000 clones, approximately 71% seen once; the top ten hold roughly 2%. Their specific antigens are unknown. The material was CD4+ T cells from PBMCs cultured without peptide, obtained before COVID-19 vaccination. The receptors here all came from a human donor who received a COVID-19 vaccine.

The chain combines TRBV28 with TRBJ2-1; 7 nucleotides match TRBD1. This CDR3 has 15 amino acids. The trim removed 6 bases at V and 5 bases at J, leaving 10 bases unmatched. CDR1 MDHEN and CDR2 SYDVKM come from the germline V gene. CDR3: CASSKAGTVNNEQFF. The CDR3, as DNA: TGTGCCAGCAGCAAGGCCGGGACAGTTAACAATGAGCAGTTCTTC.

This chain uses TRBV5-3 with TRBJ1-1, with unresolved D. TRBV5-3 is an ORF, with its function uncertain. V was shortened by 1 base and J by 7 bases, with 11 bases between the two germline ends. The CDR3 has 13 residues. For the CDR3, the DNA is TGTGCCAGAAGCTTGTCTCGGCGAGGTGAAGCTTTCTTT. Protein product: CARSLSRRGEAFF.

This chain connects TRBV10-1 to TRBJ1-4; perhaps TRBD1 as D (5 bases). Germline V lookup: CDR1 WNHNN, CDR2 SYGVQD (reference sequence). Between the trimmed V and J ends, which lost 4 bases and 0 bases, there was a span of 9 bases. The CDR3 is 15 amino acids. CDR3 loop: CASSVKGPTNEKLFF. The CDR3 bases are TGCGCCAGCAGTGTGAAGGGGCCAACTAATGAAAAACTGTTTTTT.

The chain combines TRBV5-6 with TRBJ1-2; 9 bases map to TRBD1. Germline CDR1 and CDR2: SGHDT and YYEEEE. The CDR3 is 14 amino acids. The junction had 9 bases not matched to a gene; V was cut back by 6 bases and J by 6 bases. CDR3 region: CASTRDRVIDGYTF. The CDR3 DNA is TGTGCCAGCACCCGGGACAGGGTGATCGATGGCTACACCTTC.

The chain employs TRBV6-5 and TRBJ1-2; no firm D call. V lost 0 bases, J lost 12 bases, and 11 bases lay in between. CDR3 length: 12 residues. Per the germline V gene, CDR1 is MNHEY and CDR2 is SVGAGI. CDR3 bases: TGTGCCAGCAGTTACTCTGGCCGAAGGCACACCTTC. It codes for CASSYSGRRHTF.

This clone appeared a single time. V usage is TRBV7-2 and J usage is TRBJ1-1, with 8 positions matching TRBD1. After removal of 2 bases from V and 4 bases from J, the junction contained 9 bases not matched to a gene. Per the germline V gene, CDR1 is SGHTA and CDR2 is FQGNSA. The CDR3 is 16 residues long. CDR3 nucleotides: TGTGCCAGCAGCTTATGGCCAGGGGGCGTTGGCACTGAAGCTTTCTTT. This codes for CASSLWPGGVGTEAFF.

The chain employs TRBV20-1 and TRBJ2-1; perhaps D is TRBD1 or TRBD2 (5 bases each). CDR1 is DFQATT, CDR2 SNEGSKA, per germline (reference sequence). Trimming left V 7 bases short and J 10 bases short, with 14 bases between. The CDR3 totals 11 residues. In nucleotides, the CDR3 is TGCAGTGTTGAGGGGCTCTACGAGCAGTTCTTC. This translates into CSVEGLYEQFF.

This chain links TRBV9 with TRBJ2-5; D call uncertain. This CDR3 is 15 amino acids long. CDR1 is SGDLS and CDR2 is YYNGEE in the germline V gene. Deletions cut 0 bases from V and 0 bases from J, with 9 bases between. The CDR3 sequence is CASSVAPGYQETQYF. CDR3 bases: TGTGCCAGCAGCGTAGCCCCTGGGTACCAAGAGACCCAGTACTTC.

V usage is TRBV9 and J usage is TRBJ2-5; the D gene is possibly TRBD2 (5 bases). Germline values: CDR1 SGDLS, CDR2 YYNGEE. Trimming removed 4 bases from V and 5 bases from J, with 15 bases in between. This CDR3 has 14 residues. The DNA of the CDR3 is TGTGCCAGCAGCCGACTAATAACCAGCGAGACCCAGTACTTC. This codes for CASSRLITSETQYF.

The CDR3 is CASSAHMGPRQEWAAFF. Written as DNA, the CDR3 is TGCGCCAGCAGCGCGCACATGGGCCCTCGGCAAGAGTGGGCGGCTTTCTTT. V and J are TRBV4-1 and TRBJ1-1; D unclear. The germline V and J ends were trimmed by 5 bases and 11 bases, with 30 bases remaining between them. Germline V gene sequence: CDR1 MGHRA, CDR2 YSYEKL. The CDR3 has 17 amino acids.

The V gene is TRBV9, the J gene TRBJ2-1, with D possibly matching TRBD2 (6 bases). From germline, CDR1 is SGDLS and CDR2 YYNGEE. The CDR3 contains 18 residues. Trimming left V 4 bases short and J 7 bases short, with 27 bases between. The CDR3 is CASSTTGGLQLYGNEQFF. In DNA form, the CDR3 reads TGTGCCAGCAGCACCACCGGGGGACTCCAGCTCTACGGGAATGAGCAGTTCTTC.

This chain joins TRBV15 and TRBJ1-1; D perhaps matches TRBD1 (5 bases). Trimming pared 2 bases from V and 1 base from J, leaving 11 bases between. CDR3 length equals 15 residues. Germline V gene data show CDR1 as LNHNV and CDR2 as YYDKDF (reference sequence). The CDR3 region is CATSRTNDRNTEAFF. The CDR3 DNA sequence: TGTGCCACCAGCAGAACTAACGACAGGAACACTGAAGCTTTCTTT.

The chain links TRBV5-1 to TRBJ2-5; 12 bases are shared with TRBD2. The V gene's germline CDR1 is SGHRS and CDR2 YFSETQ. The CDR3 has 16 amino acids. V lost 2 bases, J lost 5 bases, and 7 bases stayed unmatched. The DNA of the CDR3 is TGCGCCAGCAGCTTTCAACTAGCGGGGGGCGAGGAGACCCAGTACTTC. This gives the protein CASSFQLAGGEETQYF.

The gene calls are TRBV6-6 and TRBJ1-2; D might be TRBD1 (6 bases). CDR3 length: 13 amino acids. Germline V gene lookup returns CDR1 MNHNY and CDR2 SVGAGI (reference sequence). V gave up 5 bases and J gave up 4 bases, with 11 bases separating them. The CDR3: CASSLRGGYGYTF. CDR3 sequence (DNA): TGTGCCAGCAGTCTCAGGGGTGGCTATGGCTACACCTTC.

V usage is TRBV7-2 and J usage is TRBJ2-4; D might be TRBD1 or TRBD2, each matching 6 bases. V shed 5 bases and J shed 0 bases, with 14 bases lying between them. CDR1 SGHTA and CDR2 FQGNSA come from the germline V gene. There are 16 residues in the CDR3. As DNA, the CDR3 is TGTGCCAGCAGCCCAGAGGGGGGCCCAGCCAAAAACATTCAGTACTTC. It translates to CASSPEGGPAKNIQYF.

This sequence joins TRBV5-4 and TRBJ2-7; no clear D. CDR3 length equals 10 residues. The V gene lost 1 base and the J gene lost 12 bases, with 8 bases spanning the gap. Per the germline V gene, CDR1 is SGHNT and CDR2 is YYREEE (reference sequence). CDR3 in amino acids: CASSLIRWYV. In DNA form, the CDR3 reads TGTGCCAGCAGCTTGATTCGGTGGTACGTC.

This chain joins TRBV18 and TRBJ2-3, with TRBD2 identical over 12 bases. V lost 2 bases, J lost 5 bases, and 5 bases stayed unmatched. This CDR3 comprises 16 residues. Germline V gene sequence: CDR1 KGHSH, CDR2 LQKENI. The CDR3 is CASSPTSGGQIDTQYF. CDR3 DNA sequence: TGTGCCAGCTCACCAACTAGCGGGGGGCAGATAGATACGCAGTATTTT.

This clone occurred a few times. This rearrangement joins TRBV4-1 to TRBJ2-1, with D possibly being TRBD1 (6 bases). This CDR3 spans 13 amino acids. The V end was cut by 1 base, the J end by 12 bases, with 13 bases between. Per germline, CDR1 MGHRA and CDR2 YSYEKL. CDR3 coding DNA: TGCGCCAGCAGCCAAGTCTCAGGGGCACTGCAGTTCTTC. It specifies CASSQVSGALQFF.

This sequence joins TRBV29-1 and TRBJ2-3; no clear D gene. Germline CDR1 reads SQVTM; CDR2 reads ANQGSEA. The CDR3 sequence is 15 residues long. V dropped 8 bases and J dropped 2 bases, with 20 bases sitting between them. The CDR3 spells CSLAPDGGYTDTQYF. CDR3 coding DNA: TGCAGCCTTGCGCCCGATGGCGGCTACACAGATACGCAGTATTTT.

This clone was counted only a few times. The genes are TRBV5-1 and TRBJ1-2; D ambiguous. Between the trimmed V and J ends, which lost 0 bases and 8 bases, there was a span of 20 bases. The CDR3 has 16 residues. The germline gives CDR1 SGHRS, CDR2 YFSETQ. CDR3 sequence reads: CASSLETSYPQRGYTF. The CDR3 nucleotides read TGCGCCAGCAGCTTGGAAACTAGCTACCCCCAACGCGGCTACACCTTC.

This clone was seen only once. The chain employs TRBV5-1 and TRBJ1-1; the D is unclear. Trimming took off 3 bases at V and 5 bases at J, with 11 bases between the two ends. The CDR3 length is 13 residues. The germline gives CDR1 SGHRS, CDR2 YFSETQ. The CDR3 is CASSSNSGTEAFF. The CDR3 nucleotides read TGCGCCAGCAGCTCAAACTCCGGGACTGAAGCTTTCTTT.